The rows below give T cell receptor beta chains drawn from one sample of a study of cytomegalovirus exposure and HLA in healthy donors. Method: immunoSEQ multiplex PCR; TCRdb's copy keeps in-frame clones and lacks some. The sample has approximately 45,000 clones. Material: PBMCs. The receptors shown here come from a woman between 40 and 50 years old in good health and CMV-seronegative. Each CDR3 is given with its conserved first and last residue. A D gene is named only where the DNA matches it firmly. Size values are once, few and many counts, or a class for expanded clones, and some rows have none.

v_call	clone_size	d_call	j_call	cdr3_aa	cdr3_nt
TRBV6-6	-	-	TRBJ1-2	CAGGGNYGYTF	TGTGCCGGGGGGGGAAACTATGGCTACACCTTC
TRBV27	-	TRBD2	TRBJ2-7	CASSFKAGGSYEQYF	TGTGCCAGCAGTTTTAAGGCGGGAGGATCCTACGAGCAGTACTTC
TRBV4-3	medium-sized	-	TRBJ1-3	CASSQGANSGNTIYF	TGCGCCAGCAGCCAAGGGGCTAACTCTGGAAACACCATATATTTT
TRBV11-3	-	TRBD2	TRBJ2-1	CASRAGGGLNEQFF	TGTGCCAGCAGAGCGGGCGGGGGGCTCAATGAGCAGTTCTTC
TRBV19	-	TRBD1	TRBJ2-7	CASGRQGKSREQYF	TGTGCCAGTGGACGACAGGGCAAATCCCGCGAGCAGTACTTC
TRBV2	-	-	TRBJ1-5	CASSPQGSSNQPQHF	TGTGCCAGCAGTCCTCAGGGAAGTAGCAATCAGCCCCAGCATTTT
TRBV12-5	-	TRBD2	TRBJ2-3	CASGLVGWVVLAGSTDTQYF	TGTGCTAGTGGTTTGGTAGGTTGGGTGGTGCTAGCGGGTTCTACAGATACGCAGTATTTT
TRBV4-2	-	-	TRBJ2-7	CASSLASDSAYEQYF	TGTGCCAGCAGCCTGGCAAGCGACTCCGCCTACGAGCAGTACTTC
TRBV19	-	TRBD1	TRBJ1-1	CASSILGQGIPGAFF	TGTGCCAGTAGTATTCTGGGACAGGGGATCCCCGGCGCTTTCTTT
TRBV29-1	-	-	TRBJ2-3	CSVSLISRLTDTQYF	TGCAGCGTTTCCCTTATAAGCAGGTTGACAGATACGCAGTATTTT
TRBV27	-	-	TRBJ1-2	CASSLSAVGGLRTNYGYTF	TGTGCCAGCAGTTTATCGGCCGTCGGGGGGCTCCGGACGAACTATGGCTACACCTTC
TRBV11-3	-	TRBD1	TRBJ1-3	CASSLMTGRGNTIYF	TGTGCCAGCAGCTTAATGACAGGGCGTGGAAACACCATATATTTT
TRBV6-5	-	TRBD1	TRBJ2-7	CASSRGLNSYEQYF	TGTGCCAGCAGCAGGGGGCTTAATTCCTACGAGCAGTACTTC
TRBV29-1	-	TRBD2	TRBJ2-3	CSALGTSGSTDTQYF	TGCAGCGCCCTCGGGACTAGCGGGAGCACAGATACGCAGTATTTT
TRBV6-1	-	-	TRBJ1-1	CASRRVLAAEAFF	TGTGCCAGCAGGAGGGTCTTAGCGGCTGAAGCTTTCTTT
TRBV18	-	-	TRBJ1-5	CASSSQGNSNQPQHF	TGTGCCAGCTCCTCGCAGGGGAATAGCAATCAGCCCCAGCATTTT
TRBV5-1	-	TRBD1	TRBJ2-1	CASSSGQGHSDNEQFF	TGCGCCAGCAGCTCGGGACAGGGGCACTCCGACAATGAGCAGTTCTTC
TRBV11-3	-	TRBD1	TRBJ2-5	CASSLTWTGWETQYF	TGTGCCAGCAGCTTAACTTGGACAGGGTGGGAGACCCAGTACTTC
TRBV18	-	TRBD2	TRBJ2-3	CASSPAGTSEGDTQYF	TGTGCCAGCTCCCCTGCCGGGACTAGCGAGGGAGATACGCAGTATTTT
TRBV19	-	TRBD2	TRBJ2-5	CASSFSGGGETQYF	TGTGCCAGTAGTTTTAGCGGGGGGGGAGAGACCCAGTACTTC
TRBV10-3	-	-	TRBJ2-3	CATGQLTDTQYF	TGTGCCACCGGACAGCTCACAGATACGCAGTATTTT
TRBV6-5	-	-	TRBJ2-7	CASSPGSYEQYF	TGTGCCAGCAGCCCAGGATCTTACGAGCAGTACTTC
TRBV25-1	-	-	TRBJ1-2	CASSEWQYGYTF	TGTGCCAGCAGTGAATGGCAGTATGGCTACACCTTC
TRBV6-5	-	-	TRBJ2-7	CASSPSQGAYEQYF	TGTGCCAGCAGTCCCAGCCAGGGCGCCTACGAGCAGTACTTC
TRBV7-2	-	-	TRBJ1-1	CASSLGGLNTEAFF	TGTGCCAGCAGCCTCGGGGGTCTGAACACTGAAGCTTTCTTT
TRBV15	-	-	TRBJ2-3	CATSPTGMETDKQYF	TGTGCCACCAGCCCAACAGGGATGGAAACAGATAAGCAGTATTTT
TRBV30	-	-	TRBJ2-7	CAWTIFGLTEQYF	TGTGCCTGGACCATATTCGGACTCACCGAGCAGTACTTC
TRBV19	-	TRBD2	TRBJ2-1	CASSIGPGTSGNNEQFF	TGTGCCAGTAGTATAGGGCCGGGGACTAGCGGGAACAATGAGCAGTTCTTC
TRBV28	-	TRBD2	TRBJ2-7	CASSKAGGSGEQYF	TGTGCCAGCAGTAAAGCGGGAGGTTCCGGCGAGCAGTACTTC
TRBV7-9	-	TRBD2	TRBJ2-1	CASSYGLAGGLVNEQFF	TGTGCCAGCAGCTACGGACTAGCGGGGGGGCTTGTTAATGAGCAGTTCTTC
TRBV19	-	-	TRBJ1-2	CASIGISGFLGYTF	TGTGCCAGTATCGGGATTTCGGGGTTCCTTGGCTACACCTTC
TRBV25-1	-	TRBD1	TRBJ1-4	CASSEYGTELFF	TGTGCCAGCAGTGAGTATGGGACAGAACTGTTTTTT
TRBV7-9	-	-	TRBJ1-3	CASSFGQTGNTIYF	TGTGCCAGCAGCTTCGGACAGACGGGAAACACCATATATTTT
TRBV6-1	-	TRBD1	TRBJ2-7	CASKRRQGSTDEQYF	TGTGCCAGCAAGAGGAGACAGGGGTCGACGGACGAGCAGTACTTC
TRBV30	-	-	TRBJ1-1	CAWSATAEAFF	TGTGCCTGGAGTGCGACAGCCGAAGCTTTCTTT
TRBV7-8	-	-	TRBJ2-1	CASSLAPLASDNEQFF	TGTGCCAGCAGCTTAGCGCCACTAGCATCCGACAATGAGCAGTTCTTC
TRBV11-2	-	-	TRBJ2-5	CASSFGLSQETQYF	TGTGCCAGCAGCTTCGGACTATCTCAAGAGACCCAGTACTTC
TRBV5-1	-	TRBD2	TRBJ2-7	CASSLGVIGEGREQYF	TGCGCCAGCAGCTTAGGAGTTATCGGGGAGGGGCGCGAGCAGTACTTC
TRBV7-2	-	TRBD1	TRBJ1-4	CASSVSGTGEEKLFF	TGTGCCAGCAGCGTATCCGGGACAGGGGAGGAAAAACTGTTTTTT
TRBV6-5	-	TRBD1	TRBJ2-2	CARWDRASGELFF	TGTGCCAGGTGGGACAGGGCCTCCGGGGAGCTGTTTTTT
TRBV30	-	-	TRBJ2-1	CAWSASGHEQFF	TGTGCCTGGAGTGCGAGCGGGCATGAGCAGTTCTTC
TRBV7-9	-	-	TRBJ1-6	CASTSLNADNSPLHF	TGTGCCAGCACCTCGTTGAACGCAGATAATTCACCCCTCCACTTT
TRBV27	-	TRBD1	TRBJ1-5	CASSLNRGRNQPQHF	TGTGCCAGCAGTTTAAACAGGGGTCGCAATCAGCCCCAGCATTTT
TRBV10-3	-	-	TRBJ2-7	CAISESPNPREQYF	TGTGCCATCAGTGAATCCCCAAACCCCCGCGAGCAGTACTTC
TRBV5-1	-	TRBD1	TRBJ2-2	CASSLAAGGNGELFF	TGCGCCAGCAGCTTGGCGGCAGGGGGTAACGGGGAGCTGTTTTTT
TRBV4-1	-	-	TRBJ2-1	CASSQSASYNEQFF	TGCGCCAGCAGCCAAAGCGCGTCCTACAATGAGCAGTTCTTC
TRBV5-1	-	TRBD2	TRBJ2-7	CASSLEGSLWAGGSYEQYF	TGCGCCAGCAGCTTGGAGGGTAGTTTGTGGGCGGGAGGATCCTACGAGCAGTACTTC
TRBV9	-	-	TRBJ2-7	CASSVDHSYEQYF	TGTGCCAGCAGCGTAGATCACTCCTACGAGCAGTACTTC
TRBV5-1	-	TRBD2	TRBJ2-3	CASSTGTSGGDTQYF	TGCGCCAGCAGCACCGGGACTAGTGGGGGAGATACGCAGTATTTT
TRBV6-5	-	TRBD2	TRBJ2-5	CASSPQAGVASQYF	TGTGCCAGCAGCCCCCAAGCGGGAGTCGCGTCCCAGTACTTC